The following is a T cell receptor beta chain sequence with its context. Its specificity is not known. The read stops 3 residues short of the end of the CDR3; the missing end is completed from the germline J gene. TCR beta CDR3 amplified by multiplex PCR from approximately 1,200 ng genomic DNA. Assay: immunoSEQ multiplex PCR; the TCRdb copy retains only in-frame clones and omits some. In total, the table holds 15,000 to 20,000 clones. The data stem from a study of T cells in women clearing cervical HPV infection. General study results and limits: TRBV6-7 relative abundance averaged 0.11% in cases and 0.15% to 0.2% in controls.

CDR1 GTSNPN and CDR2 SVGIG come from the germline V gene (reference sequence). V was clipped by 3 bases and J by 7 bases; unmatched bases: 2. The CDR3 loop spans 12 amino acids. The V call is TRBV30, the J call TRBJ2-5; 10 positions agree with TRBD1. This clonotype was sampled from a woman aged 18-70 years with a cervical HPV16 infection that either progressed to CIN3+ or cleared (not recorded which). Sequencing was done on a sample of blood buffy coat. This CDR3 reads CAWRGTGVTQYF. The part of the CDR3 DNA that was read is TGTGCCTGGAGGGGGACAGGGGTGACC.